The 26 T cell receptor beta chains below all came from one sample that was sequenced in a study of blood T cells in healthy people across ages. Sample-barcoded 5' priming and a J-beta primer mix drove a second PCR of about 6 to 12 cycles. TCRdb re-derived calls from the 5' RACE reads in MiXCR, one entry per CDR3 protein. The sample records approximately 800,000 distinct CDR3 sequences, roughly 24% being singletons. These data were likewise used in another study, on T cells of mothers and their children.

The sequenced sample was blood. These receptors were taken from a boy younger than 18 in good health.

The V gene is TRBV29-1, the J gene TRBJ1-2, with D tentatively TRBD1 (5 bases). The V end was cut by 1 base, the J end by 4 bases, with 19 bases between. This CDR3 has 16 amino acids. The germline V gene has CDR1 SQVTM and CDR2 ANQGSEA. The CDR3 nucleotides read TGCAGCGTTGAAGGGTCTGGAACTCTTAGGGGCTATGGCTACACCTTC. Amino acid sequence: CSVEGSGTLRGYGYTF.

This chain uses TRBV12-3 or TRBV12-4 with TRBJ2-3; D is unresolved. The CDR3 totals 16 residues. V gave up 6 bases and J gave up 7 bases, with 23 bases separating them. CDR3 coding DNA: TGTGCCAGCAGCCTTAGGGTCCCCCCCTCCACCCATACGCAGTATTTT. Amino acid sequence: CASSLRVPPSTHTQYF.

This clonotype was found a few times. This chain links TRBV6-4 with TRBJ2-3, with D perhaps TRBD1 (5 bases). The length of the CDR3 is 16 residues. V lost 4 bases and J 0 bases, leaving 14 bases between the germline ends. CDR1 is MRHNA, CDR2 SNTAGT, per germline. The CDR3 region has the DNA TGTGCCAGCAGTGCATCGCAGGGAATTAGCACAGATACGCAGTATTTT. Translated: CASSASQGISTDTQYF.

V gene TRBV6-1 combines with J gene TRBJ2-2; no clear D. The CDR3 consists of 10 residues. Germline assignment: CDR1 MNHNS and CDR2 SASEGT. The CDR3 here is CATFTGELFF. The CDR3 nucleotides read TGTGCAACTTTCACCGGGGAGCTGTTTTTT.

The chain is built from TRBV10-3 and TRBJ2-1, with 9 positions matching TRBD1. The J call may be faulty, since TRBJ2-5 better matches the DNA end. The germline V gene has CDR1 ENHRY and CDR2 SYGVKD. This CDR3 region has 14 residues. The DNA for the CDR3 is TGTGCCATCAGTGATGGGACAGGGCAAGAGACCCAGTACTTC. It translates to CAISDGTGQETQYF.

This chain connects TRBV28 to TRBJ2-1; D not certain. The germline V gene has CDR1 MDHEN and CDR2 SYDVKM. The CDR3 loop spans 13 amino acids. Trimming took off 1 base at V and 8 bases at J, with 9 bases between the two ends. The CDR3 region has the DNA TGTGCCAGCAGTTTATATCCTCCCGATGAGCAGTTCTTC. It specifies CASSLYPPDEQFF.

V usage is TRBV29-1 and J usage is TRBJ2-1; 8 bases match TRBD1. Looked up from germline, CDR1 is SQVTM and CDR2 is ANQGSEA. The CDR3 runs 13 residues. The V gene end was trimmed by 7 bases and the J gene end by 0 bases; junction bases not matched to a gene: 2. CDR3 sequence reads: CSAGQASYNEQFF. Here the CDR3 DNA reads TGCAGCGCGGGACAGGCCTCCTACAATGAGCAGTTCTTC.

This sequence joins TRBV7-2 and TRBJ2-5, with D possibly TRBD1 on 6 matching bases. V gave up 5 bases and J gave up 5 bases, with 12 bases separating them. The CDR3 length is 13 residues. The germline V gene encodes CDR1 SGHTA and CDR2 FQGNSA. In DNA form, the CDR3 reads TGTGCCAGCAGCGTTCAGGGGTGGGAGACCCAGTACTTC. Amino acid sequence: CASSVQGWETQYF.

This rearrangement joins TRBV20-1 to TRBJ1-4; TRBD1 agrees at 8 bases. Germline V CDR1 and CDR2: DFQATT, SNEGSKA (reference sequence). The CDR3 consists of 16 residues. V shed 6 bases and J 2 bases; nucleotides not matched to a gene: 11. The CDR3 DNA is TGCAGTGCAAGACAGGGGCGCGCTGCGACTAATGAAAAACTGTTTTTT. Its protein product is CSARQGRAATNEKLFF.

This clonotype was counted between two and nine times. This chain uses TRBV4-2 with TRBJ1-6; no clear D gene. The CDR3 consists of 16 residues. The V gene's germline CDR1 is LGHNA and CDR2 YNFKEQ. V was pared by 0 bases and J by 7 bases, with 13 bases between. DNA of the CDR3: TGTGCCAGCAGCCAAGAAGGGCACAGCTTGAATTCACCCCTCCACTTT. Protein product: CASSQEGHSLNSPLHF.

This chain connects TRBV6-2 or TRBV6-3 to TRBJ2-5; tentatively, D is TRBD2 (6 bases). Gene TRBJ2-7 matches the end of the DNA better, so the J call may be wrong. CDR1 and CDR2 from the germline V gene are MNHEY and SVGEGT. The CDR3 runs to 13 residues. The CDR3 region is CASSYRRDHEQYF. The DNA of the CDR3 is TGTGCCAGCAGTTACCGGCGGGACCACGAGCAGTACTTC.

The rearrangement joins TRBV30 to TRBJ2-2, with D hard to call. The CDR3 runs to 13 residues. The germline V gene encodes CDR1 GTSNPN and CDR2 SVGIG (reference sequence). V lost 4 bases, J lost 5 bases, and 11 bases lay in between. CDR3 region: CAWTYRTTGELFF. CDR3 DNA: TGTGCCTGGACATACAGAACTACCGGGGAGCTGTTTTTT.

This clonotype was seen just once. The DNA for the CDR3 is TGTGCCAGCAGCTTATCCCCCACCGGTCCACCCCTCCACTTT. As protein: CASSLSPTGPPLHF. The chain combines TRBV7-3 with TRBJ1-6; D unclear. Trimming removed 2 bases from V and 11 bases from J, with 13 bases in between. The CDR3 is 14 amino acids. Germline loops: CDR1 SGHTA, CDR2 FQGTGA.

This clonotype was detected only a few times. The chain links TRBV5-1 to TRBJ2-5; possibly TRBD1 or TRBD2 for D (6 bases each). V was cut by 0 bases and J by 5 bases, with 14 bases left in between. The CDR3 runs 15 residues. Germline CDR1 SGHRS, CDR2 YFSETQ. The CDR3: CASSLGRGRRETQYF. CDR3 in DNA: TGCGCCAGCAGCTTGGGACGGGGGCGTCGGGAGACCCAGTACTTC.

This clonotype showed up just a few times. This chain uses TRBV27 with TRBJ2-7; the match to TRBD1 covers 8 bases. J gave up 2 bases and V 6 bases, and 9 bases lay outside the gene matches. The CDR3 totals 15 residues. Germline CDR1 is MNHEY and CDR2 is SMNVEV (reference sequence). The CDR3 reads CASSPEGQVPYEQYF. CDR3 coding DNA: TGTGCCAGCAGCCCGGAGGGACAGGTGCCCTACGAGCAGTACTTC.

The J gene is TRBJ1-5, the V gene TRBV19, with D maybe TRBD1 (5 bases). Germline V CDR1 and CDR2: LNHDA, SQIVND (reference sequence). V shed 1 base and J shed 6 bases, with 7 bases lying between them. The CDR3 has 13 amino acids. The CDR3 sequence is CASSIVGGQPQHF. In DNA form, the CDR3 reads TGTGCCAGTAGTATAGTCGGGGGTCAGCCCCAGCATTTT.

This clonotype was picked up a small number of times. This chain uses TRBV27 with TRBJ2-3, with 11 bases aligning to TRBD2. Trimming took 3 bases from V and 2 from J; bases not matched to a gene: 4. CDR3 length: 16 amino acids. CDR1 MNHEY and CDR2 SMNVEV come from the germline V gene (reference sequence). CDR3 in amino acids: CASSFTSGGSTDTQYF. The CDR3 DNA reads as TGTGCCAGCAGTTTTACTAGCGGGGGTTCCACAGATACGCAGTATTTT.

This clonotype was recorded a few times. This chain links TRBV7-9 with TRBJ2-5, with 13 positions matching TRBD2. Germline assignment: CDR1 SEHNR and CDR2 FQNEAQ (reference sequence). V was pared by 3 bases and J by 2 bases, with 9 bases of the junction left unmatched. This CDR3 contains 18 residues. The CDR3 DNA follows: TGTGCCAGCAGCTTCTTTCGGACTAGCGGGGGAAAACAAGAGACCCAGTACTTC. Its protein product is CASSFFRTSGGKQETQYF.

The sample holds many counts of this clonotype. The chain combines TRBV29-1 with TRBJ2-7; no definite D call. Germline V lookup: CDR1 SQVTM, CDR2 ANQGSEA. V lost 2 bases and J 3 bases, leaving 8 bases between the germline ends. The CDR3 extends over 12 amino acids. CDR3 loop: CSVELENYEQYF. CDR3 DNA sequence: TGCAGCGTTGAATTGGAGAACTACGAGCAGTACTTC.

This clonotype was seen only a few times. The chain employs TRBV12-3 or TRBV12-4 and TRBJ2-5, with 8 bases aligning to TRBD2. With V trimmed by 3 bases and J by 5 bases, 5 bases remained unmatched. This CDR3 spans 14 amino acids. The CDR3 coding sequence is TGTGCCAGCAGTTTGGGACTAGTAGGGGAGACCCAGTACTTC. Its protein is CASSLGLVGETQYF.

V is TRBV4-1 and J is TRBJ2-7; 10 bases agree with TRBD1. V lost 4 bases to trimming and J lost 3 bases; unmatched junction nucleotides: 6. The CDR3 runs 15 residues. The V gene's germline CDR1 is MGHRA and CDR2 YSYEKL. CDR3 in DNA: TGCGCCAGCAGCCCACGCGGGGACAGGGGCTACGAGCAGTACTTC. It encodes CASSPRGDRGYEQYF.

The chain employs TRBV7-9 and TRBJ1-3; D is uncertain. The CDR3 contains 14 residues. The germline V and J ends were trimmed by 1 base and 9 bases, with 13 bases remaining between them. The germline V gene has CDR1 SEHNR and CDR2 FQNEAQ (reference sequence). The CDR3 DNA reads TGTGCCAGCAGCTTAGTGGCCTCGGCGGGCACCATATATTTT. It specifies CASSLVASAGTIYF.

This clonotype was found a few times. The gene calls are TRBV4-1 and TRBJ2-1; no clear D gene. This CDR3 comprises 12 residues. With 0 bases removed from V and 15 bases from J, the gap between germline ends came to 12 bases. Per the germline V gene, CDR1 is MGHRA and CDR2 is YSYEKL. The CDR3 sequence: CASSQESRRVFF. For the CDR3, the DNA is TGCGCCAGCAGCCAAGAGAGTAGAAGGGTGTTCTTC.

This clonotype came up a few times. The rearrangement uses TRBV12-3 or TRBV12-4 and TRBJ2-6; D is possibly TRBD2 (5 bases). This CDR3 comprises 12 residues. Trimming stripped 8 bases from V and 5 bases from J, with 7 bases between. The CDR3 is CASGGRANVLTF. CDR3 in DNA: TGTGCCAGCGGAGGCCGGGCCAACGTCCTGACTTTC.

The sample holds many counts of this clonotype. This chain uses TRBV27 with TRBJ1-2; TRBD1 matches at 7 bases. The CDR3 runs to 13 residues. With V trimmed by 6 bases and J by 4 bases, 5 bases remained unmatched. Looked up from germline, CDR1 is MNHEY and CDR2 is SMNVEV (reference sequence). CDR3 sequence (DNA): TGTGCCAGCAGCCCGACAGGGACCTATGGCTACACCTTC. It is translated as CASSPTGTYGYTF.

The chain links TRBV12-3 or TRBV12-4 to TRBJ1-5; the D is unclear. V lost 3 bases and J lost 1, with 10 bases in between. The CDR3 has 15 amino acids. For the CDR3, the DNA is TGTGCCAGCAGTTTCGCCCCGGGGAGCAATCAGCCCCAGCATTTT. Amino acid sequence: CASSFAPGSNQPQHF.